These T cell receptor beta chains were read from a single sample in a study of blood T cell repertoires in COVID-19. Produced via immunoSEQ multiplex PCR; TCRdb's table is partial and in-frame only. The sample has 150,000 to 190,000 clones; 76% are singletons. Specimen: peripheral blood. The receptors were gathered from a woman at least 80 years old with acute or convalescent COVID-19. CDR3s include the opening cysteine and the closing phenylalanine or tryptophan. Fields, in order: CDR3 protein, CDR3 DNA, D gene, V gene, clone size, J gene. A D gene is named only where the DNA matches it firmly. Expanded clones get a size class; other rows say once, few or many, or leave the size out.

cdr3_aa: CASSPTAGIEAFF; cdr3_nt: TGTGCCAGCTCACCAACTGCGGGGATTGAAGCTTTCTTT; d_call: -; v_call: TRBV18; clone_size: -; j_call: TRBJ1-1
cdr3_aa: CASSSTGTYLNEQFF; cdr3_nt: TGTGCCAGCAGCTCCACAGGGACCTATCTGAATGAGCAGTTCTTC; d_call: -; v_call: TRBV7-3; clone_size: -; j_call: TRBJ2-1
cdr3_aa: CASSPMGRGSTEAFF; cdr3_nt: TGTGCCAGCAGTCCTATGGGCAGGGGGAGCACTGAAGCTTTCTTT; d_call: TRBD1; v_call: TRBV27; clone_size: -; j_call: TRBJ1-1
cdr3_aa: CASSLAKVGTSIF; cdr3_nt: TGTGCCAGCAGTCTCGCTAAGGTTGGGACTTCCATTTTC; d_call: -; v_call: TRBV28; clone_size: -; j_call: TRBJ2-7
cdr3_aa: CASTTGLFPYEQYF; cdr3_nt: TGTGCCAGCACCACGGGACTATTCCCCTACGAGCAGTACTTC; d_call: TRBD2; v_call: TRBV27; clone_size: -; j_call: TRBJ2-7
cdr3_aa: CASIREGTNTGELFF; cdr3_nt: TGTGCCAGCATCCGGGAGGGTACGAACACCGGGGAGCTGTTTTTT; d_call: TRBD2; v_call: TRBV5-6; clone_size: -; j_call: TRBJ2-2
cdr3_aa: CASSEEDRPSTGYTF; cdr3_nt: TGTGCCAGCAGTGAAGAAGACAGGCCATCGACAGGCTACACCTTC; d_call: -; v_call: TRBV6-1; clone_size: -; j_call: TRBJ1-2
cdr3_aa: CASSGFNSNQPQHF; cdr3_nt: TGTGCCAGCTCGGGGTTCAATAGCAATCAGCCCCAGCATTTT; d_call: -; v_call: TRBV2; clone_size: -; j_call: TRBJ1-5
cdr3_aa: CASSYAGTGGQETQYF; cdr3_nt: TGTGCCAGCAGTTACGCCGGGACCGGAGGGCAAGAGACCCAGTACTTC; d_call: -; v_call: TRBV6-5; clone_size: -; j_call: TRBJ2-5
cdr3_aa: CASSLSAGTGQETQYF; cdr3_nt: TGCGCCAGCAGCTTAAGTGCCGGGACAGGGCAAGAGACCCAGTACTTC; d_call: TRBD1; v_call: TRBV5-1; clone_size: -; j_call: TRBJ2-5
cdr3_aa: CASSQSYEQYF; cdr3_nt: TGTGCCAGCAGCCAATCCTACGAGCAGTACTTC; d_call: -; v_call: TRBV5-6; clone_size: -; j_call: TRBJ2-7
cdr3_aa: CASSQGAGHEQYF; cdr3_nt: TGTGCCAGCAGCCAAGGCGCGGGGCACGAGCAGTACTTC; d_call: -; v_call: TRBV14; clone_size: -; j_call: TRBJ2-7
cdr3_aa: CASSPRPQTGRQNTEAFF; cdr3_nt: TGTGCCAGCAGCCCCCGACCTCAGACAGGCCGCCAGAACACTGAAGCTTTCTTT; d_call: -; v_call: TRBV7-2; clone_size: -; j_call: TRBJ1-1
cdr3_aa: CASGHRSGGGSGYTF; cdr3_nt: TGTGCCAGCGGACACCGTTCGGGGGGAGGTAGTGGCTACACCTTC; d_call: -; v_call: TRBV6-5; clone_size: few; j_call: TRBJ1-2
cdr3_aa: CASSPTGTSGQETQYF; cdr3_nt: TGCGCCAGCAGCCCCACCGGGACTAGCGGCCAAGAGACCCAGTACTTC; d_call: TRBD2; v_call: TRBV5-1; clone_size: -; j_call: TRBJ2-5
cdr3_aa: CSAQPGEKLFF; cdr3_nt: TGCAGTGCCCAACCGGGGGAAAAACTGTTTTTT; d_call: -; v_call: TRBV20-1; clone_size: -; j_call: TRBJ1-4
cdr3_aa: CASSLSGTRRFDTQYF; cdr3_nt: TGTGCCAGCAGCTTAAGCGGGACCCGCCGATTTGATACGCAGTATTTT; d_call: -; v_call: TRBV7-3; clone_size: -; j_call: TRBJ2-3
cdr3_aa: CSASYQGAKKLFF; cdr3_nt: TGCAGTGCTAGTTATCAGGGGGCGAAAAAACTGTTTTTT; d_call: TRBD1; v_call: TRBV20-1; clone_size: -; j_call: TRBJ1-4
cdr3_aa: CASSVTTLSGGRGTGELFF; cdr3_nt: TGTGCCAGCAGCGTAACAACCCTAAGCGGGGGCCGGGGCACCGGGGAGCTGTTTTTT; d_call: TRBD2; v_call: TRBV9; clone_size: -; j_call: TRBJ2-2
cdr3_aa: CASSLEGITGDWATNEKLFF; cdr3_nt: TGCGCCAGCAGCTTGGAGGGAATTACAGGGGACTGGGCAACTAATGAAAAACTGTTTTTT; d_call: TRBD1; v_call: TRBV5-1; clone_size: -; j_call: TRBJ1-4
cdr3_aa: CASSVATSSTDTQYF; cdr3_nt: TGTGCCAGCAGCGTAGCTACGAGTAGCACAGATACGCAGTATTTT; d_call: -; v_call: TRBV9; clone_size: -; j_call: TRBJ2-3
cdr3_aa: CASRVRGPTGELFF; cdr3_nt: TGTGCCAGCAGGGTCCGGGGTCCCACCGGGGAGCTGTTTTTT; d_call: -; v_call: TRBV6-5; clone_size: once; j_call: TRBJ2-2
cdr3_aa: CASSSTRPTDTQYF; cdr3_nt: TGCGCCAGCAGCAGCACTAGACCCACAGATACGCAGTATTTT; d_call: -; v_call: TRBV5-1; clone_size: -; j_call: TRBJ2-3
cdr3_aa: CASSISGTWNTIYF; cdr3_nt: TGTGCCAGTAGTATATCAGGGACTTGGAACACCATATATTTT; d_call: -; v_call: TRBV19; clone_size: -; j_call: TRBJ1-3
cdr3_aa: CASSIGSGGEETQYF; cdr3_nt: TGTGCCAGTAGTATCGGTAGCGGGGGCGAAGAGACCCAGTACTTC; d_call: TRBD2; v_call: TRBV19; clone_size: once; j_call: TRBJ2-5
cdr3_aa: CASSLFGTGSGEQYF; cdr3_nt: TGTGCCAGCAGCTTATTCGGGACAGGTTCCGGCGAGCAGTACTTC; d_call: TRBD1; v_call: TRBV7-9; clone_size: -; j_call: TRBJ2-7